This entry lists 20 T cell receptor beta chains sequenced from one sample in a study of T cell repertoires in aging, cancer and after chemotherapy. Multiplex touch-down PCR with TRB-A/B primers amplified rearranged V-D-J TRB sequences. One entry per CDR3 protein results from TCRdb running MiXCR on the multiplex PCR reads. The data show around 1,700 distinct CDR3 sequences, around 38% seen once. The template was genomic DNA from peripheral blood, not RNA. The sample was blood. The receptor source for this set is a human donor with a solid tumor.

The chain joins TRBV11-3 to TRBJ1-1; the D gene is possibly TRBD1 (5 bases). Per germline, CDR1 SGHNT and CDR2 YENEEA. The CDR3 totals 16 residues. Trimming cost V 0 bases and J 4 bases, with 15 bases left between them. The CDR3 loop reads CASSLDNWGGSTEAFF. The DNA for the CDR3 is TGTGCCAGCAGCTTAGATAATTGGGGGGGGTCCACTGAAGCTTTCTTT. Full variable domain (rest looked up from reference TRBV11-3 and TRBJ1-1): EAGVVQSPRYKIIEKKQPVAFWCNPISGHNTLYWYLQNLGQGPELLIRYENEEAVDDSQLPKDRFSAERLKGVDSTLKIQPAELGDSAVYLCASSLDNWGGSTEAFFGQGTRLTVV.

Within the sample, this clonotype is large. The junction departs from the called germline gene at one end, perhaps through a read error. This chain joins TRBV7-2 and TRBJ2-1; 7 bases align to TRBD2. CDR3 length: 13 amino acids. Germline CDR1 SGHTA, CDR2 FQGNSA. The CDR3 nucleotides read TGTGCCAGCAGCCTAGCGGAGTACAATGAGCAGTTCTTC. The encoded protein is CASSLAEYNEQFF.

In this sample, this clonotype turned up a few times. This chain connects TRBV19 to TRBJ2-2, with a weak D call TRBD2 (6 bases). CDR1 and CDR2 from the germline V gene are LNHDA and SQIVND (reference sequence). The CDR3 consists of 16 residues. V was shortened by 3 bases and J by 6 bases, with 17 bases between the two germline ends. The CDR3 protein is CASSITAGWGPGELFF. CDR3 coding DNA: TGTGCCAGTAGTATTACAGCGGGCTGGGGTCCCGGGGAGCTGTTTTTT.

A few counts support this clonotype. The chain has TRBV24-1 and TRBJ2-3, with D perhaps TRBD1 or TRBD2 (5 bases each). Germline CDR1 KGHDR, CDR2 SFDVKD. Trimming shortened V by 4 bases and J by 0 bases, and 7 bases separated the two germline ends. The CDR3 sequence is 14 residues long. CDR3 protein: CATSEGDSTDTQYF. As DNA, the CDR3 is TGTGCCACCAGTGAGGGGGACAGCACAGATACGCAGTATTTT.

The table lists this clonotype with a few counts. The chain joins TRBV27 to TRBJ2-7; D remains ambiguous. Germline lookup yields CDR1 MNHEY and CDR2 SMNVEV (reference sequence). V was pared by 5 bases and J by 2 bases, with 13 bases between. The CDR3 sequence is 14 residues long. The CDR3 protein is CASSPWTATYEQYF. CDR3 sequence (DNA): TGTGCCAGCAGTCCGTGGACGGCGACCTACGAGCAGTACTTC.

V usage is TRBV19 and J usage is TRBJ1-2, with D hard to call. The CDR3 runs to 13 residues. Germline V gene lookup returns CDR1 LNHDA and CDR2 SQIVND (reference sequence). Trimming stripped 4 bases from V and 7 bases from J, with 13 bases between. In DNA form, the CDR3 reads TGTGCCAGTAGTAATCCGGGGTTAAGTGGCTACACCTTC. Translating gives CASSNPGLSGYTF.

The chain recombines TRBV11-2 with TRBJ2-5; the D is unclear. With 7 bases removed from V and 7 bases from J, the gap between germline ends came to 13 bases. Germline CDR1 reads SGHAT; CDR2 reads FQNNGV. The CDR3 covers 12 residues. The CDR3 sequence is CASTQSHRTQYF. DNA of the CDR3: TGTGCCAGCACCCAAAGCCACCGGACCCAGTACTTC.

V gene TRBV10-2 combines with J gene TRBJ1-3; D might be TRBD1 (5 bases). V was shortened by 2 bases and J by 0 bases, with 11 bases between the two germline ends. This CDR3 spans 16 amino acids. The germline V gene has CDR1 WSHSY and CDR2 SAAADI. The CDR3 DNA sequence: TGCGCCAGCAGTGAGGAAGGGGTCCGCTCTGGAAACACCATATATTTT. It specifies CASSEEGVRSGNTIYF.

V usage is TRBV6-6 and J usage is TRBJ2-1; 10 bases agree with TRBD1. CDR1 is MNHNY, CDR2 SVGAGI, per germline (reference sequence). This CDR3 has 15 amino acids. Trimming took 6 bases from V and 3 from J; bases not matched to a gene: 5. The CDR3: CASRPTGGNYNEQFF. CDR3 in DNA: TGTGCCAGCAGGCCGACAGGGGGCAACTACAATGAGCAGTTCTTC.

J is TRBJ2-1 and V is TRBV12-3 or TRBV12-4; 9 bases line up with TRBD1. The CDR3 is made up of 16 amino acids. The J segment lost 2 bases and the V segment lost 4 bases, leaving 6 bases of the junction unmatched. The CDR3 bases are TGTGCCAGCAGTTCCGGACAGGGGCTAACCTACAATGAGCAGTTCTTC. The encoded protein is CASSSGQGLTYNEQFF.

The V and J genes are TRBV7-2 and TRBJ2-1; perhaps TRBD2 as D (5 bases). CDR1 and CDR2 (germline): SGHTA, FQGNSA. Between the trimmed V and J ends, which lost 2 bases and 10 bases, there was a span of 9 bases. CDR3 size: 12 residues. The CDR3: CASSLWGEEQFF. In nucleotides, the CDR3 is TGTGCCAGCAGCTTATGGGGAGAGGAGCAGTTCTTC.

This chain links TRBV20-1 with TRBJ2-7, with D perhaps TRBD2 (7 bases). There are 15 residues in the CDR3. Germline V gene lookup returns CDR1 DFQATT and CDR2 SNEGSKA (reference sequence). V shed 5 bases and J shed 2 bases, with 19 bases lying between them. The CDR3 DNA is TGCAGTGCTTTCGGAGAAGGGGGGGCTACCTACGAGCAGTACTTC. It translates to CSAFGEGGATYEQYF.

The chain uses TRBV20-1 and TRBJ1-2; D is unresolved. CDR1 is DFQATT and CDR2 is SNEGSKA in the germline V gene (reference sequence). CDR3 length: 13 amino acids. V was pared by 7 bases and J by 4 bases, with 16 bases between. Here the CDR3 reads CSGVRAQVYGYTF. The CDR3 DNA is TGCAGTGGTGTGAGGGCGCAAGTCTATGGCTACACCTTC.

There are a few counts of this clonotype. The gene calls are TRBV30 and TRBJ2-1, with TRBD1 matching over 7 bases. Trimming cost V 0 bases and J 9 bases; bases outside gene matches: 14. The germline gives CDR1 GTSNPN, CDR2 SVGIG (reference sequence). CDR3 length: 16 residues. CDR3 coding DNA: TGTGCCTGGAGTGTAAGGGGGCGGTTCCCGTCCGGTGAGCAGTTCTTC. Its translation: CAWSVRGRFPSGEQFF. Looking up the rest from reference TRBV30 and TRBJ2-1 gives the full variable domain: SQTIHQWPATLVQPVGSPLSLECTVEGTSNPNLYWYRQAAGRGLQLLFYSVGIGQISSEVPQNLSASRPQDRQFILSSKKLLLSDSGFYLCAWSVRGRFPSGEQFFGPGTRLTVL.

The chain joins TRBV19 to TRBJ2-4, with a weak D call TRBD2 (6 bases). From germline, CDR1 is LNHDA and CDR2 SQIVND (reference sequence). Between the trimmed V and J ends, which lost 6 bases and 10 bases, there was a span of 16 bases. This CDR3 spans 13 amino acids. The CDR3 here is CASSTVGLSIQYF. CDR3 nucleotide sequence: TGTGCCAGTAGCACCGTGGGACTCAGTATTCAGTACTTC. The full variable domain, rest sourced from reference TRBV19 and TRBJ2-4, is DGGITQSPKYLFRKEGQNVTLSCEQNLNHDAMYWYRQDPGQGLRLIYYSQIVNDFQKGDIAEGYSVSREKKESFPLTVTSAQKNPTAFYLCASSTVGLSIQYFGAGTRLSVL.

The chain employs TRBV7-9 and TRBJ1-3, with a possible D match to TRBD1 (6 bases). The CDR3 has 13 amino acids. The V end lost 5 bases, the J end lost 4 bases, and 9 bases lay between the germline ends. Germline values: CDR1 SEHNR, CDR2 FQNEAQ (reference sequence). Here the CDR3 DNA reads TGTGCCAGCAGCCTAGACAGGGGAAACACCATATATTTT. This translates into CASSLDRGNTIYF.

The J gene is TRBJ1-3, the V gene TRBV30; D unclear. The CDR3 sequence is 14 residues long. Germline CDR1 and CDR2: GTSNPN and SVGIG (reference sequence). Trimming removed 3 bases from V and 0 bases from J, with 9 bases in between. The CDR3 nucleotides are TGTGCCTGGAGGCGACTGATCTCTGGAAACACCATATATTTT. Translating it yields CAWRRLISGNTIYF.

J is TRBJ1-5 and V is TRBV29-1; D is possibly TRBD1 (6 bases). The CDR3 loop spans 13 amino acids. CDR1 is SQVTM and CDR2 is ANQGSEA in the germline V gene. Trimming took off 6 bases at V and 6 bases at J, with 15 bases between the two ends. The CDR3 is CSVRGRGGQPQHF. CDR3 coding DNA: TGCAGCGTCCGGGGGAGAGGGGGTCAGCCCCAGCATTTT.

The rearrangement joins TRBV30 to TRBJ2-7; D possibly corresponds to TRBD1 (7 bases). The ends were cut back, 7 bases at V and 5 bases at J, with 15 bases in the middle. This CDR3 comprises 12 residues. The germline CDR1 and CDR2 sequences are GTSNPN and SVGIG (reference sequence). The CDR3 coding sequence is TGTGCCTTGCATCAGGGGGGCAACGAGCAGTACTTC. It yields the protein CALHQGGNEQYF.

The chain has TRBV12-3 or TRBV12-4 and TRBJ2-7; 11 bases line up with TRBD2. The length of the CDR3 is 21 residues. The J segment lost 4 bases and the V segment lost 6 bases, leaving 26 bases of the junction unmatched. The CDR3 spells CASSLLRGTSGSLPMWYEQYF. The CDR3 DNA sequence: TGTGCCAGCAGCTTGCTCAGGGGAACTAGCGGGAGTCTCCCGATGTGGTACGAGCAGTACTTC.